Below, 23 T cell receptor beta chains from the same sample are listed, as sequenced in a study of T-cell memory formation after mild COVID-19. One entry per CDR3 protein, called by TCRdb with MiXCR from the 5' RACE reads. The table has 300,000 to 350,000 distinct CDR3 sequences, about an eighth seen once; the top ten hold 22%. Sequencing was done on a sample of PBMCs or a T cell subset sorted from them (not recorded which). The receptors here all came from a man between 18 and 29 years old who had mild COVID-19 (a few samples of this study predate the infection). Cell type and time point are not known.

This clonotype has only a few counts. The J gene is TRBJ1-4, the V gene TRBV12-3 or TRBV12-4; D gene unclear. CDR3 length equals 14 residues. Trimming removed 8 bases at V and 7 bases at J, with 17 bases between. The CDR3 is CASASPGALEKLFF. CDR3 sequence (DNA): TGTGCCAGCGCATCCCCGGGAGCGCTTGAAAAACTGTTTTTT.

The chain has TRBV2 and TRBJ2-2; no clear D gene. CDR3 length: 13 amino acids. From germline, CDR1 is SNHLY and CDR2 FYNNEI. V was clipped by 4 bases and J by 3 bases, with 6 bases between them. CDR3 loop: CASSGQHTGELFF. Written as DNA, the CDR3 is TGTGCCAGCAGTGGTCAGCACACCGGGGAGCTGTTTTTT. The full variable domain, its missing parts supplied by reference TRBV2 and TRBJ2-2, is EPEVTQTPSHQVTQMGQEVILRCVPISNHLYFYWYRQILGQKVEFLVSFYNNEISEKSEIFDDQFSVERPDGSNFTLKIRSTKLEDSAMYFCASSGQHTGELFFGEGSRLTVL.

The CDR3 loop is CASSLARSRGTDTQYF. The CDR3 DNA reads as TGCGCCAGCAGCTTGGCCCGAAGCCGGGGCACAGATACGCAGTATTTT. This chain joins TRBV5-1 and TRBJ2-3; D is unclear. Germline V gene sequence: CDR1 SGHRS, CDR2 YFSETQ. V gave up 0 bases and J gave up 1 base, with 12 bases separating them. This CDR3 has 16 amino acids.

This chain uses TRBV12-3 or TRBV12-4 with TRBJ1-2, with 9 bases matching TRBD1. CDR3 size: 13 residues. J was trimmed by 5 bases and V by 6 bases; bases with no gene match: 4. CDR3 amino acids: CASRDRGGYGYTF. CDR3 nucleotide sequence: TGTGCCAGCAGGGACAGGGGCGGGTATGGCTACACCTTC.

This rearrangement joins TRBV20-1 to TRBJ1-3; weak D call: TRBD1 (5 bases). CDR3 size: 15 residues. CDR1 DFQATT and CDR2 SNEGSKA come from the germline V gene (reference sequence). V gave up 4 bases and J gave up 2 bases, with 15 bases separating them. CDR3 protein: CSAKPLGGPGNTIYF. As DNA, the CDR3 is TGCAGTGCTAAACCGTTGGGGGGACCTGGAAACACCATATATTTT.

This clonotype has just a few counts. The V and J genes are TRBV10-3 and TRBJ1-1; no firm D call. Trimming shortened V by 10 bases and J by 4 bases, and 19 bases separated the two germline ends. Germline values: CDR1 ENHRY, CDR2 SYGVKD. The CDR3 is 14 amino acids. CDR3 residues: CATEPDLGGTEAFF. The CDR3 nucleotides read TGTGCCACGGAACCAGACCTGGGCGGCACTGAAGCTTTCTTT.

The chain joins TRBV18 to TRBJ2-3; perhaps TRBD1 as D (5 bases). The CDR3 totals 13 residues. Germline loops: CDR1 KGHSH, CDR2 LQKENI. Trimming removed 2 bases from V and 4 bases from J, with 7 bases in between. This chain's CDR3 is CASSPARADTQYF. The CDR3 bases are TGTGCCAGCTCACCAGCCAGGGCAGATACGCAGTATTTT.

The V gene is TRBV24-1, the J gene TRBJ2-1, with 14 bases fitting TRBD2. The CDR3 extends over 16 amino acids. Germline CDR1 and CDR2: KGHDR and SFDVKD. With 4 bases clipped from V and 7 bases from J, the junction kept 5 bases outside the gene matches. CDR3 region: CATSDPGTSGGNEQFF. Here the CDR3 DNA reads TGTGCCACCAGTGACCCCGGGACTAGCGGGGGAAATGAGCAGTTCTTC.

The table lists this clonotype with a few counts. The genes are TRBV14 and TRBJ2-5; no definite D call. This CDR3 comprises 13 residues. V lost 4 bases, J lost 4 bases, and 10 bases lay in between. CDR1 is SGHDN, CDR2 FVKESK, per germline. This chain's CDR3 is CASSPRMGETQYF. DNA for the CDR3: TGTGCCAGCAGCCCTCGGATGGGAGAGACCCAGTACTTC.

Only a few counts were recorded for this clonotype. The CDR3 DNA is TGCGCCAGCAGCTTGGACTCTACGAACACTGAAGCTTTCTTT. It yields the protein CASSLDSTNTEAFF. The V call is TRBV5-1, the J call TRBJ1-1; no firm D call. Germline V gene data show CDR1 as SGHRS and CDR2 as YFSETQ. Between the trimmed V and J ends, which lost 0 bases and 1 base, there was a span of 7 bases. The CDR3 runs to 14 residues.

This clonotype was counted at least ten times. The CDR3, as DNA: TGTGCCAGCAGCTCAACTAGCGGGGCTTTCTACGAGCAGTACTTC. Protein sequence: CASSSTSGAFYEQYF. This sequence joins TRBV7-2 and TRBJ2-7; TRBD2 aligns across 10 bases. Germline CDR1 and CDR2: SGHTA and FQGNSA. This CDR3 is 15 amino acids long. V lost 4 bases, J lost 3 bases, and 6 bases stayed unmatched.

The table lists this clonotype with a count of one. The chain joins TRBV6-6 to TRBJ2-3; D might be TRBD1 (6 bases). Germline CDR1 and CDR2: MNHNY and SVGAGI (reference sequence). The CDR3 is made up of 15 amino acids. With 5 bases removed from V and 5 bases from J, the gap between germline ends came to 17 bases. The CDR3, as DNA: TGTGCCAGCAGTCCCAGGGGCCCGGGTGGAGATACGCAGTATTTT. Its protein is CASSPRGPGGDTQYF.

The chain joins TRBV29-1 to TRBJ1-2, with D uncertain. Germline V lookup: CDR1 SQVTM, CDR2 ANQGSEA. This CDR3 contains 11 residues. Deletions cut 4 bases from V and 4 bases from J, with 7 bases between. The CDR3 loop reads CSVVRLYGYTF. The CDR3 nucleotides read TGCAGCGTTGTAAGGCTCTATGGCTACACCTTC.

This clonotype was counted a few times. The gene calls are TRBV20-1 and TRBJ2-2, with D hard to call. Looked up from germline, CDR1 is DFQATT and CDR2 is SNEGSKA (reference sequence). The V end lost 0 bases, the J end lost 4 bases, and 12 bases lay between the germline ends. This CDR3 comprises 15 residues. CDR3 sequence reads: CSARDIFGPTGELFF. CDR3 coding DNA: TGCAGTGCTAGAGACATTTTTGGGCCCACCGGGGAGCTGTTTTTT.

The rearrangement links TRBV7-2 to TRBJ2-5; the match to TRBD2 covers 8 bases. This CDR3 is 15 amino acids long. From germline, CDR1 is SGHTA and CDR2 FQGNSA. J lost 4 bases, V lost 5 bases, and 9 bases had no gene match. The CDR3: CASSPGGGPGETQYF. Here the CDR3 DNA reads TGTGCCAGCAGCCCCGGGGGGGGCCCGGGAGAGACCCAGTACTTC.

Many counts were recorded for this clonotype. The V call is TRBV5-5, the J call TRBJ2-7; TRBD2 matches at 10 bases. The CDR3 runs 14 residues. J lost 5 bases, V lost 4 bases, and 6 bases had no gene match. CDR1 and CDR2 from the germline V gene are SGHKS and YYEKEE (reference sequence). In nucleotides, the CDR3 is TGTGCCAGCAGCCTTCGACTAGCGGGCAACGAGCAGTACTTC. Translating it yields CASSLRLAGNEQYF.

CDR3 region: CASSGSGTSGEQYF. The CDR3, as DNA: TGTGCCAGCAGTGGCTCCGGGACTAGCGGGGAGCAGTACTTC. This chain connects TRBV6-2 or TRBV6-3 to TRBJ2-7; 12 bases agree with TRBD2. The CDR3 is made up of 14 amino acids. J lost 7 bases, V lost 5 bases, and 6 bases had no gene match. The germline CDR1 and CDR2 sequences are MNHEY and SVGEGT.

There are a few counts of this clonotype. This sequence joins TRBV4-1 and TRBJ1-4; D is ambiguous. CDR3 length: 14 amino acids. CDR1 is MGHRA and CDR2 is YSYEKL in the germline V gene. V was clipped by 0 bases and J by 10 bases, with 12 bases between them. CDR3 in DNA: TGCGCCAGCAGCCAAGATGGGGTGTCTGGAAAACTGTTTTTT. Protein sequence: CASSQDGVSGKLFF.

V is TRBV14 and J is TRBJ2-1, with 9 bases lining up with TRBD2. Germline CDR1 is SGHDN and CDR2 is FVKESK. The CDR3 length is 13 residues. Germline trimming cut 4 bases from V and 13 bases from J; bases unmatched to any gene: 8. The chain's CDR3 is CASSPIAGAPQFF. In DNA form, the CDR3 reads TGTGCCAGCAGCCCAATAGCGGGGGCGCCCCAGTTCTTC.

This chain uses TRBV19 with TRBJ1-1; 9 bases match TRBD1. CDR1 and CDR2 from the germline V gene are LNHDA and SQIVND (reference sequence). The CDR3 loop spans 14 amino acids. Trimming removed 7 bases from V and 5 bases from J; junction bases left unmatched: 8. CDR3 residues: CASTGTGWWTEAFF. DNA for the CDR3: TGTGCCAGTACCGGGACAGGGTGGTGGACTGAAGCTTTCTTT.

The chain uses TRBV6-2 or TRBV6-3 and TRBJ2-4; D gene ambiguous. Germline CDR1 reads MNHEY; CDR2 reads SVGEGT. Trimming removed 6 bases from V and 8 bases from J, with 14 bases in between. CDR3 size: 13 residues. The CDR3 nucleotides are TGTGCCAGCAGACGGACGGCCCTAGACATTCAGTACTTC. Translating gives CASRRTALDIQYF.

In this sample, this clonotype turned up a few times. The chain has TRBV7-9 and TRBJ2-6; D gene unclear. V was trimmed by 6 bases and J by 0 bases, leaving 12 bases between them. Germline V gene data show CDR1 as SEHNR and CDR2 as FQNEAQ (reference sequence). The CDR3 extends over 16 amino acids. Written as DNA, the CDR3 is TGTGCCAGCAGGGGTTATGGGCGCTCTGGGGCCAACGTCCTGACTTTC. Residues: CASRGYGRSGANVLTF.

A few counts support this clonotype. The genes are TRBV28 and TRBJ1-1, with D uncertain. Germline V gene sequence: CDR1 MDHEN, CDR2 SYDVKM. The CDR3 extends over 14 amino acids. V shed 6 bases and J shed 4 bases, with 15 bases lying between them. The CDR3 reads CASSLGPGGTEAFF. As DNA, the CDR3 is TGTGCCAGCAGCCTTGGCCCGGGTGGCACTGAAGCTTTCTTT.